This TCR beta chain was found in a study of beta chain features in type 1 diabetes. Investigators reverse transcribed all isolated RNA, so they sequenced expressed TCRB transcripts. Method: immunoSEQ multiplex PCR; TCRdb's copy keeps in-frame clones and lacks some. This table holds about 370,000 clones, about 16% found once. The CDR3 has 13 residues. Trimming cost V 0 bases and J 8 bases, with 10 bases left between them. About this clone: Its antigen is not identified.

Study-wide points: The VDJ junctions of type 1 diabetes patients carried fewer insertions and more deletions. Within the patient group, naive, central memory and Treg TCRB repertoires appeared more similar to each other than within healthy donors. Shorter TCRB CDR3s, moderately but significantly so, were found in Type 1 diabetes patients in all four CD4+ subsets.

The receptor comes from a woman between 18 and 29 years old in good health. The chain couples TRBV23-1 to TRBJ1-2; D not certain. TRBV23-1 is given ORF status, its function remaining uncertain. Sequencing was performed on naive CD4+ T cells from blood. Here the CDR3 reads CASSQSRPEGYTF. The CDR3 nucleotides read TGCGCCAGCAGTCAATCGAGGCCGGAAGGCTACACCTTC.